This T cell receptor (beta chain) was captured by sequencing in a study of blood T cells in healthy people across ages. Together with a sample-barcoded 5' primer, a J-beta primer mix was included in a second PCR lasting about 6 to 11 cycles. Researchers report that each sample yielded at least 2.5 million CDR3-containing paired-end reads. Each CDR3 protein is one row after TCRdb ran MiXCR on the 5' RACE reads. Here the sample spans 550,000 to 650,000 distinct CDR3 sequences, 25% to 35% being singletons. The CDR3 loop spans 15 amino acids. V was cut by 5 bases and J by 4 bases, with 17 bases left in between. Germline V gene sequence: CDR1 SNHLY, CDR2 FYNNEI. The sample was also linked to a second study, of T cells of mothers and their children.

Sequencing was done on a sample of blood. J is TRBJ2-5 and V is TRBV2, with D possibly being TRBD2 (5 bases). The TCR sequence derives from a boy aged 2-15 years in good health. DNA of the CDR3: TGTGCCAGCAGTCCTCTAGCCACGAGAGGAGAGACCCAGTACTTC. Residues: CASSPLATRGETQYF.